This entry lists 18 T cell receptor beta chains sequenced from one sample in a study of patients and donors after allogeneic stem cell transplantation. In TCRdb, the RT-PCR reads were re-called with MiXCR into one record per CDR3 protein. Of 400,000 to 500,000 distinct CDR3 sequences in the sample, roughly 17% were seen once. The sample was blood, either unsorted or a sorted T cell fraction (not recorded which). Receptors were obtained from a human donor who was either an allogeneic HSCT recipient or a stem cell or donor lymphocyte infusion donor (not recorded which). It is not recorded whose cells these are; they may come from a transplant donor.

The CDR3 sequence is CASSEGGGVRAFF. The CDR3 DNA reads as TGTGCCAGCAGTGAGGGGGGCGGCGTGAGGGCTTTCTTT. The chain uses TRBV6-1 and TRBJ1-1, with D possibly being TRBD1 (6 bases). Trimming stripped 3 bases from V and 11 bases from J, with 16 bases between. This CDR3 is 13 amino acids long. The V gene's germline CDR1 is MNHNS and CDR2 SASEGT.

This clonotype has only one observation. The chain recombines TRBV3-1 with TRBJ1-1, with D tentatively TRBD1 (5 bases). V lost 4 bases to trimming and J lost 8 bases, with 17 bases between them. The germline CDR1 and CDR2 sequences are LGHDT and YNNKEL (reference sequence). The CDR3 length is 14 residues. This CDR3 is CASSRVGDSGEAFF. The CDR3 nucleotides read TGTGCCAGCAGCCGCGTCGGAGACTCAGGGGAAGCTTTCTTT.

The CDR3 sequence is CASSRGSGSAGPYNEQFF. CDR3 nucleotide sequence: TGTGCCAGTAGTAGAGGAAGTGGGAGTGCGGGACCCTACAATGAGCAGTTCTTC. The rearrangement joins TRBV19 to TRBJ2-1, with a possible D match to TRBD2 (6 bases). The V and J ends lost 4 bases and 2 bases respectively, with 21 bases between them. CDR3 length: 18 amino acids. Looked up from germline, CDR1 is LNHDA and CDR2 is SQIVND (reference sequence).

The chain links TRBV7-8 to TRBJ2-7; 9 positions match TRBD1. CDR1 SGHVS and CDR2 FQNEAQ come from the germline V gene. This CDR3 region has 17 residues. V shed 2 bases and J 5 bases; nucleotides not matched to a gene: 13. The CDR3 DNA reads as TGTGCCAGCAGCTTACTTCCGGGACAGGGTACGAGCCACGAGCAGTACTTC. Amino acid sequence: CASSLLPGQGTSHEQYF. The full variable domain, rest sourced from reference TRBV7-8 and TRBJ2-7, is GAGVSQSPRYKVAKRGQDVALRCDPISGHVSLFWYQQALGQGPEFLTYFQNEAQLDKSGLPSDRFFAERPEGSVSTLKIQRTQQEDSAVYLCASSLLPGQGTSHEQYFGPGTRLTVT.

J is TRBJ2-1 and V is TRBV13; D might be TRBD1 (6 bases). Trimming stripped 4 bases from V and 7 bases from J, with 20 bases between. The CDR3 is made up of 16 amino acids. In germline, CDR1 is PRHDT, CDR2 FYEKMQ (reference sequence). DNA for the CDR3: TGTGCCAGCAGCTCGGGACAAGGAATAGGGGAAAATGAGCAGTTCTTC. Translating it yields CASSSGQGIGENEQFF.

This rearrangement joins TRBV24-1 to TRBJ2-1; D perhaps matches TRBD2 (7 bases). CDR1 and CDR2 from the germline V gene are KGHDR and SFDVKD. This CDR3 region has 17 residues. V was trimmed by 5 bases and J by 5 bases, leaving 21 bases between them. The CDR3 sequence is CATSVPTPGGRDNEQFF. CDR3 nucleotides: TGTGCCACCAGTGTCCCAACCCCGGGGGGCAGGGACAATGAGCAGTTCTTC.

This clonotype was recorded at least ten times. This chain links TRBV24-1 with TRBJ2-2; TRBD2 is a possible D gene (5 bases). Germline V gives CDR1 KGHDR, CDR2 SFDVKD. The V end lost 0 bases, the J end lost 6 bases, and 13 bases lay between the germline ends. This CDR3 contains 16 residues. CDR3: CATSDLQGPGAGELFF. The CDR3 DNA is TGTGCCACCAGTGATTTGCAAGGCCCCGGGGCCGGGGAGCTGTTTTTT.

The J gene is TRBJ2-1, the V gene TRBV5-6; no reliable D call. The CDR3 totals 16 residues. V lost 2 bases and J lost 0, with 12 bases in between. From germline, CDR1 is SGHDT and CDR2 YYEEEE. The CDR3 region is CASSLGGPSSYNEQFF. The CDR3 coding sequence is TGTGCCAGCAGCTTAGGCGGACCAAGCTCCTACAATGAGCAGTTCTTC.

In this sample, this clonotype turned up many times. One end of the junction varies from germline; a read error may be responsible. The chain employs TRBV5-1 and TRBJ2-3; 8 nucleotides align to TRBD2. In germline, CDR1 is SGHRS, CDR2 YFSETQ. The CDR3 is 15 amino acids. Written as DNA, the CDR3 is TGTGCCAGCAGCTTAGCTAGCGGGAGCACAGATACGCAGTATTTT. Encoded protein: CASSLASGSTDTQYF.

This clonotype was seen a handful of times. The rearrangement joins TRBV20-1 to TRBJ1-2; D gene unclear. Germline values: CDR1 DFQATT, CDR2 SNEGSKA (reference sequence). CDR3 length equals 12 residues. The germline V and J ends were trimmed by 5 bases and 4 bases, with 11 bases remaining between them. The CDR3 protein is CSAPEDSYGYTF. The CDR3 bases are TGCAGTGCTCCGGAAGATAGCTATGGCTACACCTTC.

V usage is TRBV4-3 and J usage is TRBJ2-5, with D perhaps matching TRBD2 (6 bases). Germline CDR1 LGHNA, CDR2 YSLEER. V was pared by 0 bases and J by 1 base, with 15 bases between. This CDR3 contains 17 residues. CDR3 region: CASSQDRAPGAQETQYF. Written as DNA, the CDR3 is TGCGCCAGCAGCCAAGATAGGGCCCCGGGAGCCCAAGAGACCCAGTACTTC.

The gene calls are TRBV19 and TRBJ2-3; D ambiguous. CDR1 and CDR2 (germline): LNHDA, SQIVND (reference sequence). Trimming removed 3 bases from V and 5 bases from J, with 9 bases in between. The CDR3 is made up of 13 amino acids. CDR3: CASSIGSRDTQYF. CDR3 sequence (DNA): TGTGCCAGTAGTATTGGTAGCCGAGATACGCAGTATTTT.

This clonotype was counted a few times. The V call is TRBV5-6, the J call TRBJ2-1; D may be TRBD2 (6 bases). Germline V gene sequence: CDR1 SGHDT, CDR2 YYEEEE. The CDR3 loop spans 15 amino acids. Trimming shortened V by 0 bases and J by 0 bases, and 7 bases separated the two germline ends. Here the CDR3 reads CASSLGGASYNEQFF. The CDR3 DNA follows: TGTGCCAGCAGCTTGGGCGGGGCCTCCTACAATGAGCAGTTCTTC.

This clonotype was counted a few times. The rearrangement uses TRBV7-9 and TRBJ1-4, with no clear D. Germline V CDR1 and CDR2: SEHNR, FQNEAQ (reference sequence). Trimming cost V 5 bases and J 6 bases, with 16 bases left between them. The CDR3 covers 15 residues. This CDR3 is CASSPSAGRYEKLFF. In DNA form, the CDR3 reads TGTGCCAGCAGCCCCAGTGCCGGGAGGTATGAAAAACTGTTTTTT.

This chain joins TRBV9 and TRBJ2-3, with 15 bases that match TRBD2. CDR3 size: 21 residues. The V gene's germline CDR1 is SGDLS and CDR2 YYNGEE. V shed 0 bases and J 0 bases; nucleotides not matched to a gene: 11. CDR3 in amino acids: CASSVGRSGLAGGPSTDTQYF. The CDR3 DNA reads as TGTGCCAGCAGCGTAGGTAGAAGCGGACTAGCGGGGGGGCCTAGCACAGATACGCAGTATTTT.

In nucleotides, the CDR3 is TGCGCCAGCAGCCCCCTCAGCGGGCTTAGTAGGTACAATGAGCAGTTCTTC. Protein product: CASSPLSGLSRYNEQFF. The chain uses TRBV5-1 and TRBJ2-1; D might be TRBD2 (6 bases). CDR3 length: 17 residues. The V end lost 4 bases, the J end lost 4 bases, and 21 bases lay between the germline ends. CDR1 SGHRS and CDR2 YFSETQ come from the germline V gene.

This clonotype was seen a few times. The CDR3 region is CASSQLRKQETQYF. In DNA, the CDR3 is TGTGCCAGCAGCCAACTCAGGAAACAAGAGACCCAGTACTTC. The V call is TRBV3-1, the J call TRBJ2-5; no clear D gene. CDR3 size: 14 residues. Trimming cost V 2 bases and J 2 bases, with 9 bases left between them. Germline loops: CDR1 LGHDT, CDR2 YNNKEL (reference sequence).

The sample holds one count of this clonotype. The rearrangement joins TRBV7-9 to TRBJ1-2; D unresolved. The CDR3 has 12 residues. V was clipped by 3 bases and J by 6 bases, with 8 bases between them. Germline V lookup: CDR1 SEHNR, CDR2 FQNEAQ (reference sequence). This CDR3 reads CASSFWADGYTF. DNA for the CDR3: TGTGCCAGCAGCTTTTGGGCAGATGGCTACACCTTC.